This TCR beta chain was identified in a study of glioma-infiltrating T cells (dated by TCRdb to between 2015 and 2016). Study-wide context: Sequencing of TCR alpha- and beta-chain repertoires was performed on glioma tissue, on non-neoplastic brain tissue, and on matched peripheral blood mononuclear cells. Each tissue-infiltrating repertoire was compared with the same patient's peripheral blood repertoire to measure divergence between tissue and blood T-cell populations. Three low-grade glioma patients, roughly 8 primary glioblastoma patients, and three non-glioma patients who contributed non-neoplastic brain tissue made up the paired cohort. Results and caveats for the whole study, not just this receptor: The group comparisons were based on small numbers of patients: three non-neoplastic, three low-grade glioma and roughly eight glioblastoma patients. Tissue and blood shared very few CDR3 sequences, a result attributed to high CDR3 diversity and limited sampling. VJ-independent divergence between tissue and blood was below expectation in non-neoplastic patients but above expectation in all gliomas, especially low-grade gliomas.

TCR alpha and beta CDR3 regions were amplified with the iRepertoire nested amplicon-rescue multiplex PCR (arm-PCR) platform from RNA. The input for one-step reverse transcription and amplification was roughly 90-450 ng of tissue mRNA or PBMC total RNA. Following bead purification, Illumina adapters were added through a secondary multiplex PCR, and the libraries were then gel-purified between 200 and 400 bp. Internal 6-nucleotide barcodes were carried by the libraries and were used for demultiplexing. Sequencing of libraries was performed on an Illumina MiSeq with 2x220 or 2x250 nucleotide paired-end reads. The original methods were these. Paired reads were merged using FLASH 1.2.11 and were aligned to the GRCh37 human genome using BWA-MEM, after which TRA and TRB reads were extracted. An IMGT-derived reference of cassette sequences and CDR3 motifs, with pseudogenes included, was used for V and J assignment. Three-frame translation of reads was performed, and productive CDR3s were defined as those with a C...FGXG motif and no stop codons. Unique combinations of V-J cassette pair and CDR3 amino acid sequence were defined as clonotypes. Reads were filtered by Hamming distance, thresholded by each sample's sequence error rate in mapped regions. TCRdb reran the public reads through fastp at Q25 and MiXCR, keeping productive beta chains. Duplicate CDR3 protein sequences are folded into a single record with the most common DNA and genes. These V and J calls are TCRdb output, not the study's own analysis. The sample table contains approximately 120,000 distinct CDR3 sequences; only one count was recorded for about 23% of them. Together, the top ten hold around 15% of the sample.

This clonotype was seen repeatedly, ten times or more. Its antigen remains undetermined. Base qualities are not at hand, and no much larger clone is one base apart. Relative to germline, V is missing 3 bases and J is missing 5 bases, with 7 bases of the junction outside any gene match. Reading from cysteine to phenylalanine, the CDR3 counts 15 amino acids. Just CDR3 DNA is preserved here, 45 bases in frame from base 1. CDR1 and CDR2, per the germline V gene, are SGHTA and FQGNSA. The source material was glioma tissue, nonneoplastic brain tissue, or PBMCs (not recorded which). The sequence was obtained from a human donor with low-grade glioma or glioblastoma, undergoing nonglioma brain surgery, or in good health (not recorded which). This chain joins TRBV7-2 to TRBJ1-1, and 9 bases in between align with TRBD1. The encoded CDR3 is CASSLPNRGRTEAFF. The DNA reads as follows: TGTGCCAGCAGCTTGCCCAACAGGGGGCGGACTGAAGCTTTCTTT. Reference TRBV7-2 and TRBJ1-1 proteins supply the regions before and after the CDR3; the full variable domain is: GAGVSQSPSNKVTEKGKDVELRCDPISGHTALYWYRQSLGQGLEFLIYFQGNSAPDKSGLPSDRFSAERTGGSVSTLTIQRTQQEDSAVYLCASSLPNRGRTEAFFGQGTRLTVV.